This T cell receptor beta chain was identified during a study of T-cell memory formation after mild COVID-19. Whole-study results and caveats: CD4+ clones that contracted lay mainly in CM and EM; CD8+ ones lay in EMRA.

V was clipped by 11 bases and J by 5 bases; unmatched bases: 8. The length of the CDR3 is 12 residues. Germline V gene lookup returns CDR1 LNHNV and CDR2 YYDKDF (reference sequence). As regards this clonotype: Its antigen is currently unknown.

One entry per CDR3 protein results from TCRdb running MiXCR on the 5' RACE reads. The sample includes 150,000 to 200,000 distinct CDR3 sequences, roughly a fifth of them seen just once. The chain uses TRBV15 and TRBJ2-7; 8 nucleotides line up with TRBD1. This TCR came from an adult woman who had mild COVID-19 (a few samples of this study predate the infection). Cell type and time point are not known. The source material was PBMCs or a T cell subset sorted from them (not recorded which). This chain's CDR3 is CAAAGGGDEQYF. Written as DNA, the CDR3 is TGTGCCGCAGCAGGGGGCGGGGACGAGCAGTACTTC.